A selection of T cell receptor beta chains follows, all from one sample in a study of CD8 T cells in Susac syndrome. Using its own MiXCR run on the immunoSEQ multiplex PCR reads, TCRdb lists one record per CDR3 protein. Of more than 75,000 distinct CDR3 sequences in the sample, about 93% were seen once. The specimen was CD8+ T cells from PBMCs. The receptor set was obtained from a human donor in good health. Both conserved end residues are part of each CDR3. A D gene is named only where the DNA matches it firmly. Size values are once, few and many counts, or a class for expanded clones, and some rows have none.

V	J	size	D	DNA	CDR3
TRBV27	TRBJ1-1	NA	TRBD1	TGTGCCAGCAGTCCGGGGACAGGGGTACTGCCAGCTTTCTTT	CASSPGTGVLPAFF
TRBV19	TRBJ2-1	NA	TRBD2	TGTGCCAGTAGTCCCGGGACTAGCGGGGGGCCGCGCCAGTTCTTC	CASSPGTSGGPRQFF
TRBV13	TRBJ1-5	NA	NA	TGTGCCAGCAGCCTTGGACCAGTGCATCAGCCCCAGCATTTT	CASSLGPVHQPQHF
TRBV27	TRBJ1-3	NA	NA	TGTGCCAGCAGCTCGAGGGGATCGGCAGGAAACACCATATATTTT	CASSSRGSAGNTIYF
TRBV29-1	TRBJ1-2	NA	NA	TGCAGCGTTGAAGATCCGGCAGCCCGCTCCAACTATGGCTACACCTTC	CSVEDPAARSNYGYTF
TRBV7-9	TRBJ1-1	NA	TRBD1	TGTGCCAGCAGCGCGGACAGGGGGTACACTGAAGCTTTCTTT	CASSADRGYTEAFF
TRBV19	TRBJ1-1	NA	TRBD1	TGTGCCAGCGAACTGGGACAGGGGGTAGCTTTCTTT	CASELGQGVAFF
TRBV4-1	TRBJ1-5	NA	TRBD1	TGCGCCAGCGGGGACAGGGGCGGTCAGCCCCAGCATTTT	CASGDRGGQPQHF
TRBV23-1	TRBJ1-6	NA	TRBD1	TGCGCCAGCAGCCATGCACACAGGGGAATGGATAATTCACCCCTCCACTTT	CASSHAHRGMDNSPLHF
TRBV7-8	TRBJ2-7	once	NA	TGTGCCAGCAGCTTTGAACTATACGAGCAGTACTTC	CASSFELYEQYF
TRBV12-3/TRBV12-4	TRBJ1-5	NA	TRBD1	TGTGCCAGCAGGGCAGGGGGCTCTGAGGAGCCCCAGCATTTT	CASRAGGSEEPQHF
TRBV4-1	TRBJ2-6	once	TRBD2	TGCGCCAGCAGCCAGCTCCTTAGCGGGGGGAACTCTGGGGCCAACGTCCTGACTTTC	CASSQLLSGGNSGANVLTF
TRBV7-9	TRBJ2-5	NA	TRBD1	TGTGCCAGCAGCCCTATGGACAGGGAACAAGAGACCCAGTACTTC	CASSPMDREQETQYF
TRBV7-7	TRBJ2-1	NA	TRBD2	TGTGCCAGCAGCTTCGAGCGGGGGGCGAATGAGCAGTTCTTC	CASSFERGANEQFF
TRBV10-3	TRBJ2-5	once	NA	TGTGCCATCAGTGTGTCAGGGGAAGAGACCCAGTACTTC	CAISVSGEETQYF
TRBV20-1	TRBJ2-7	NA	TRBD1	TGCAGTGCGACCGGGACAGGGTTCTCCTACGAGCAGTACTTC	CSATGTGFSYEQYF
TRBV9	TRBJ1-6	NA	NA	TGTGCCAGCAGCCCCCTTGGGAATTCACCCCTCCACTTT	CASSPLGNSPLHF
TRBV9	TRBJ1-2	NA	NA	TGTGCCAGCACCTCGGCGGGGAGGTATGGCTACACCTTC	CASTSAGRYGYTF
TRBV4-2	TRBJ1-2	once	TRBD1	TGTGCCAGCAGCCAAGATTCGACAGGGGGCGGCTATGGCTACACCTTC	CASSQDSTGGGYGYTF
TRBV11-1	TRBJ2-1	NA	TRBD2	TGTGCCAGCAGCCTTAGCGGGGGCTATAACTCCTACAATGAGCAGTTCTTC	CASSLSGGYNSYNEQFF
TRBV11-2	TRBJ1-1	once	NA	TGTGCCAGCAGCTTAGTGTCAATGAACACTGAAGCTTTCTTT	CASSLVSMNTEAFF
TRBV27	TRBJ2-7	NA	NA	TGTGCCAGCAGTACCGGTGCAGGGATCTACGAGCAGTACTTC	CASSTGAGIYEQYF
TRBV7-9	TRBJ1-2	NA	TRBD1	TGTGCCAGCAGCACCGGGACAGGGTATACTGGCTACACCTTC	CASSTGTGYTGYTF
TRBV5-6	TRBJ1-2	once	NA	TGTGCCAGCAGCTTGGCTTCGGGGACTGGCTACACCTTC	CASSLASGTGYTF
TRBV19	TRBJ1-1	NA	NA	TGTGCCAGTAGTTTGCAGGGGAAGAACACTGAAGCTTTCTTT	CASSLQGKNTEAFF
TRBV27	TRBJ1-2	NA	NA	TGTGCCAGCAGTCCCCGGACGCCGCTCTATGGCTACACCTTC	CASSPRTPLYGYTF
TRBV4-1	TRBJ2-7	NA	NA	TGCGCCAGCAGCCAAGATCCGCGTGCCAGCTCCTACGAGCAGTACTTC	CASSQDPRASSYEQYF
TRBV7-3	TRBJ2-6	NA	NA	TGTGCCAGCAGCTTACTCGGGAGAGGGGCCAACGTCCTGACTTTC	CASSLLGRGANVLTF
TRBV29-1	TRBJ2-1	NA	TRBD1	TGCAGCGTTGAACCGACAGGGACCGATGAGCAGTTCTTC	CSVEPTGTDEQFF
TRBV2	TRBJ1-1	NA	NA	TGTGCCAGCAGTGAAGACAGGGCGAACACTGAAGCTTTCTTT	CASSEDRANTEAFF
TRBV13	TRBJ2-1	NA	TRBD1	TGTGCCAGCAGCTCCCGGGACAGTCCTATATACAATGAGCAGTTCTTC	CASSSRDSPIYNEQFF
TRBV20-1	TRBJ2-7	NA	NA	TGCAGTGCTTCGACGTTGAGCTCCTACGAGCAGTACTTC	CSASTLSSYEQYF
TRBV9	TRBJ2-2	NA	NA	TGTGCCAGCAGCGTAGGACTTCGGAGTAAAGCCCGATCAGGGTCAACCGGGGAGCTGTTTTTT	CASSVGLRSKARSGSTGELFF